The 24 T cell receptor beta chains reported below all come from one sample, sequenced in a study of response to subunit inactivated influenza vaccine. Each CDR3 protein is one row after TCRdb ran MiXCR on the RT-PCR reads. The sample records around 180,000 distinct CDR3 sequences, about 10% being singletons. The material was non-naive T cells sorted from PBMCs, obtained on the day of vaccination. The receptors come from a man aged 50 to 59 who received an inactivated influenza vaccine.

This clonotype was seen ten or more times. The chain has TRBV7-2 and TRBJ2-3; 9 nucleotides match TRBD2. From germline, CDR1 is SGHTA and CDR2 FQGNSA. The CDR3 runs to 17 residues. J gave up 0 bases and V 2 bases, and 6 bases lay outside the gene matches. The CDR3 DNA reads TGTGCCAGCAGCTTAAGATGGACTAGCGATAGCACAGATACGCAGTATTTT. Translated: CASSLRWTSDSTDTQYF.

The CDR3 loop is CASSPTGTIGETQYF. The CDR3 coding sequence is TGTGCCAGCAGCCCGACAGGAACCATCGGAGAGACCCAGTACTTC. This rearrangement joins TRBV7-9 to TRBJ2-5; D might be TRBD1 (6 bases). Germline CDR1 SEHNR, CDR2 FQNEAQ (reference sequence). The CDR3 totals 15 residues. V gave up 5 bases and J gave up 4 bases, with 17 bases separating them.

This clonotype was counted many times. V and J are TRBV7-2 and TRBJ2-3; 7 bases match TRBD2. Germline loops: CDR1 SGHTA, CDR2 FQGNSA. CDR3 size: 15 residues. Trimming took 7 bases from V and 4 from J; bases not matched to a gene: 11. This CDR3 reads CASTQLGEGSDTQYF. CDR3 bases: TGTGCCAGCACACAATTAGGGGAGGGGTCAGATACGCAGTATTTT.

There are many counts of this clonotype. The V and J genes are TRBV10-3 and TRBJ2-2; no clear D gene. Germline V gene lookup returns CDR1 ENHRY and CDR2 SYGVKD. The CDR3 is 15 residues long. V lost 3 bases to trimming and J lost 2 bases, with 10 bases between them. The DNA of the CDR3 is TGTGCCATCAGTGAATTCGCAGGAAACACCGGGGAGCTGTTTTTT. Translated, it gives CAISEFAGNTGELFF.

The chain's CDR3 is CASSESQDGELFF. Here the CDR3 DNA reads TGTGCCAGCAGTGAAAGTCAGGATGGGGAGCTGTTTTTT. This chain links TRBV2 with TRBJ2-2; D not resolved. This CDR3 contains 13 residues. Germline V gene data show CDR1 as SNHLY and CDR2 as FYNNEI. V was shortened by 2 bases and J by 8 bases, with 9 bases between the two germline ends.

The chain couples TRBV7-9 to TRBJ2-6, with D hard to call. Germline CDR1 reads SEHNR; CDR2 reads FQNEAQ (reference sequence). The CDR3 covers 10 residues. Here the CDR3 reads CTAGANVLTF. The CDR3 DNA follows: TGTACAGCCGGGGCCAACGTCCTGACTTTC.

This clonotype was recorded many times. This chain connects TRBV29-1 to TRBJ2-1; D is uncertain. Trimming removed 5 bases at V and 0 bases at J, with 8 bases between. The CDR3 is 13 amino acids. The germline V gene encodes CDR1 SQVTM and CDR2 ANQGSEA. The CDR3 DNA reads TGCAGCGTTCGGTCCAGCTCCTACAATGAGCAGTTCTTC. Its protein is CSVRSSSYNEQFF.

The J gene is TRBJ2-3, the V gene TRBV4-3; TRBD2 is a possible D gene (5 bases). Germline V gives CDR1 LGHNA, CDR2 YSLEER. V lost 0 bases to trimming and J lost 4 bases, with 17 bases between them. The CDR3 loop spans 17 amino acids. The CDR3 region is CASSQDLRGWEPDTQYF. The CDR3 DNA is TGCGCCAGCAGCCAAGATCTCCGGGGTTGGGAACCAGATACGCAGTATTTT.

On this clonotype itself: One base away lies a much larger clone, so this may be a sequencing read error. The chain uses TRBV20-1 and TRBJ2-3; D perhaps matches TRBD1 (5 bases). This CDR3 region has 17 residues. Germline V gene lookup returns CDR1 DFQATT and CDR2 SNEGSKA (reference sequence). The CDR3 loop is CCARDWLPEGARGTQYF. In nucleotides, the CDR3 is TGCTGTGCTAGAGATTGGTTGCCGGAAGGGGCCCGAGGTACGCAGTATTTT.

This clonotype has a handful of counts. The chain couples TRBV20-1 to TRBJ2-6, with TRBD1 matching over 7 bases. Trimming took 3 bases from V and 2 from J; bases not matched to a gene: 4. The CDR3 has 15 amino acids. The germline gives CDR1 DFQATT, CDR2 SNEGSKA (reference sequence). CDR3 in DNA: TGCAGTGCTAGGGGGACAGTCACTGGGGCCAACGTCCTGACTTTC. Protein sequence: CSARGTVTGANVLTF.

This chain uses TRBV2 with TRBJ2-7, with a weak D call TRBD1 (6 bases). Germline CDR1 reads SNHLY; CDR2 reads FYNNEI. The CDR3 is made up of 15 amino acids. Trimming pared 6 bases from V and 2 bases from J, leaving 17 bases between. CDR3 sequence: CASSETTTGTYEQYF. The DNA of the CDR3 is TGTGCCAGCAGCGAGACCACGACAGGAACCTACGAGCAGTACTTC.

This clonotype was counted only a few times. The V and J genes are TRBV20-1 and TRBJ2-3; 11 bases match TRBD1. This CDR3 has 13 residues. Germline V lookup: CDR1 DFQATT, CDR2 SNEGSKA (reference sequence). In DNA, the CDR3 is TGCAGCGTTCGGACAGGGGGCTGGGATACGCAGTATTTT. Translating it yields CSVRTGGWDTQYF.

This clonotype was seen more than once but under ten times. The gene calls are TRBV12-3 or TRBV12-4 and TRBJ1-3; tentatively, D is TRBD1 (6 bases). Between the trimmed V and J ends, which lost 0 bases and 0 bases, there was a span of 9 bases. CDR3 length: 16 amino acids. CDR3: CASSLAGRGSGNTIYF. The CDR3 nucleotides read TGTGCCAGCAGTTTAGCGGGCAGGGGCTCTGGAAACACCATATATTTT.

This clonotype was picked up a small number of times. The V gene is TRBV7-2, the J gene TRBJ1-1, with D uncertain. The CDR3 totals 12 residues. Trimming took off 2 bases at V and 11 bases at J, with 12 bases between the two ends. Germline V gene lookup returns CDR1 SGHTA and CDR2 FQGNSA. The CDR3 sequence is CASSLFSSEAFF. In nucleotides, the CDR3 is TGTGCCAGCAGCTTATTTTCCTCGGAGGCTTTCTTT.

The chain carries TRBV4-2 and TRBJ2-3; D may be TRBD1 or TRBD2 (5 bases each). The CDR3 length is 16 residues. Looked up from germline, CDR1 is LGHNA and CDR2 is YNFKEQ. The V and J ends lost 3 bases and 9 bases respectively, with 22 bases between them. Written as DNA, the CDR3 is TGTGCCAGCAGCCAGGTCCTGCCGGGACCCCACCGCACGCAGTATTTT. Protein sequence: CASSQVLPGPHRTQYF.

The chain employs TRBV6-1 and TRBJ2-7; TRBD1 matches at 9 bases. The CDR3 sequence is 15 residues long. The germline V gene has CDR1 MNHNS and CDR2 SASEGT. With V trimmed by 6 bases and J by 3 bases, 9 bases remained unmatched. The CDR3 loop reads CASRRDREHFYEQYF. The CDR3 DNA sequence: TGTGCCAGCAGACGGGACAGGGAACATTTCTACGAGCAGTACTTC.

The chain carries TRBV6-2 or TRBV6-3 and TRBJ2-7; TRBD2 matches at 14 bases. This CDR3 comprises 17 residues. V lost 0 bases to trimming and J lost 5 bases; unmatched junction nucleotides: 6. Germline V CDR1 and CDR2: MNHEY, SVGEGT. CDR3 amino acids: CASSYSMGLAGEDEQYF. The CDR3 bases are TGTGCCAGCAGTTACTCGATGGGACTAGCGGGAGAGGACGAGCAGTACTTC.

This chain links TRBV28 with TRBJ2-3; 7 bases are a match to TRBD2. The germline gives CDR1 MDHEN, CDR2 SYDVKM. V gave up 6 bases and J gave up 3 bases; unmatched junction bases: 9. CDR3 length: 15 residues. CDR3: CASSAIGEGTDTQYF. CDR3 in DNA: TGTGCCAGCAGCGCTATCGGGGAGGGAACAGATACGCAGTATTTT.

This clonotype came up a few times. V gene TRBV5-1 combines with J gene TRBJ2-5; 9 nucleotides agree with TRBD2. Trimming took 0 bases from V and 4 from J; bases not matched to a gene: 4. Looked up from germline, CDR1 is SGHRS and CDR2 is YFSETQ. The CDR3 runs to 15 residues. The CDR3 bases are TGCGCCAGCAGCTTGGCAGCGGGGGGTGCAGAGACCCAGTACTTC. This translates into CASSLAAGGAETQYF. Full variable domain (rest looked up from reference TRBV5-1 and TRBJ2-5): KAGVTQTPRYLIKTRGQQVTLSCSPISGHRSVSWYQQTPGQGLQFLFEYFSETQRNKGNFPGRFSGRQFSNSRSEMNVSTLELGDSALYLCASSLAAGGAETQYFGPGTRLLVL.

This clonotype was detected many times. V gene TRBV6-2 or TRBV6-3 combines with J gene TRBJ2-1; 14 bases are shared with TRBD2. CDR1 is MNHEY, CDR2 SVGEGT, per germline. Trimming at V came to 6 bases and at J to 8 bases, leaving 9 bases not matched to a gene. This CDR3 has 16 amino acids. The CDR3 bases are TGTGCCAGCAGCCACCCGACTAGCGGGGGGGTCTATGAGCAGTTCTTC. Protein product: CASSHPTSGGVYEQFF.

This clonotype was seen a few times. In nucleotides, the CDR3 is TGCGCCAGCAGCCAAGTCTCGCAGGGTGGGGATACGCAGTATTTT. As protein: CASSQVSQGGDTQYF. The chain joins TRBV4-3 to TRBJ2-3; the D gene is possibly TRBD1 (5 bases). With 1 base removed from V and 6 bases from J, the gap between germline ends came to 14 bases. Germline CDR1 LGHNA, CDR2 YSLEER. The CDR3 has 15 residues.

In its sample, this clonotype was seen a few times. The chain recombines TRBV12-3 or TRBV12-4 with TRBJ2-1; 7 bases agree with TRBD2. The J segment lost 10 bases and the V segment lost 1 base, leaving 4 bases of the junction unmatched. CDR3 length equals 13 residues. As DNA, the CDR3 is TGTGCCAGCAGTTTAGGGGGGGGATGGGAGCAGTTCTTC. This codes for CASSLGGGWEQFF.

This chain's CDR3 is CSVYDRATDTQYF. CDR3 DNA sequence: TGCAGTGTTTATGACAGGGCCACAGATACGCAGTATTTT. The genes are TRBV20-1 and TRBJ2-3; 7 bases line up with TRBD1. Germline assignment: CDR1 DFQATT and CDR2 SNEGSKA (reference sequence). The V gene end was trimmed by 7 bases and the J gene end by 2 bases; junction bases not matched to a gene: 6. The CDR3 loop spans 13 amino acids.

The chain employs TRBV27 and TRBJ2-3; weak D call: TRBD1 (5 bases). The V end was cut by 2 bases, the J end by 0 bases, with 9 bases between. CDR1 and CDR2 from the germline V gene are MNHEY and SMNVEV (reference sequence). The CDR3 is 15 residues long. The CDR3 here is CASSLHRPSTDTQYF. Written as DNA, the CDR3 is TGTGCCAGCAGTTTACACAGGCCTAGCACAGATACGCAGTATTTT.